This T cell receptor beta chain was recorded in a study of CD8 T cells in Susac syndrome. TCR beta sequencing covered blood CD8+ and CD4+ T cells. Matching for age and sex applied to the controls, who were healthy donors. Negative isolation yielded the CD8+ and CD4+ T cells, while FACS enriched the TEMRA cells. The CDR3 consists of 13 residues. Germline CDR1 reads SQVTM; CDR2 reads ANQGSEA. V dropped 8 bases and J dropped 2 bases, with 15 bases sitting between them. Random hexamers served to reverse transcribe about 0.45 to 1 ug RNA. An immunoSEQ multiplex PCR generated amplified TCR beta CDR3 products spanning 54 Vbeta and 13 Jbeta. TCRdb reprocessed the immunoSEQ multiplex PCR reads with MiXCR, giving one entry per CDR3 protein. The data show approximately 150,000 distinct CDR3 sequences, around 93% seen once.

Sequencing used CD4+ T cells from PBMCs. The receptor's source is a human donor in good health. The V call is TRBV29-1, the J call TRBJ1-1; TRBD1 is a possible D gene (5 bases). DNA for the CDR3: TGCAGCTCCCTACCGCAGGGAAACACTGAAGCTTTCTTT. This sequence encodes CSSLPQGNTEAFF.